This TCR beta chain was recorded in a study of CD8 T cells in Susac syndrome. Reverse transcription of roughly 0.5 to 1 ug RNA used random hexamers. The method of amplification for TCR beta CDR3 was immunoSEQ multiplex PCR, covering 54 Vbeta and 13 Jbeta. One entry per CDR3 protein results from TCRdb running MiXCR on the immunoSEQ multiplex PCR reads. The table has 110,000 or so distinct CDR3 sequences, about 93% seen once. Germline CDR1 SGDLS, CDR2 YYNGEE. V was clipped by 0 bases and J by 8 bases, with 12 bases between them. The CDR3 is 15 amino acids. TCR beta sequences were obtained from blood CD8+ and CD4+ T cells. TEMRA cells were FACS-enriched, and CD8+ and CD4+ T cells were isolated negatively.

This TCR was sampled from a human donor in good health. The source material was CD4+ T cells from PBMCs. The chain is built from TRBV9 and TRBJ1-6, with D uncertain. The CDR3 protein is CASSVETRVDSPLHF. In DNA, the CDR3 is TGTGCCAGCAGCGTAGAAACTCGAGTAGATTCACCCCTCCACTTT. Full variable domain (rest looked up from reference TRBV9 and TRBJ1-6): DSGVTQTPKHLITATGQRVTLRCSPRSGDLSVYWYQQSLDQGLQFLIQYYNGEERAKGNILERFSAQQFPDLHSELNLSSLELGDSALYFCASSVETRVDSPLHFGNGTRLTVT.